This T cell receptor beta chain was retrieved from a study of cytomegalovirus exposure and HLA in healthy donors. PCR employed 60 Vbeta and 13 Jbeta primers. Generated by immunoSEQ multiplex PCR, the TCRdb table keeps only in-frame clones and is missing some. Altogether 130,000 or so clones are present, approximately 8.7% being singletons, with the ten largest covering 4.5% to 5.5%. The V gene's germline CDR1 is SEHNR and CDR2 FQNEAQ (reference sequence). The CDR3 is 15 residues long. Unmatched junction bases numbered 6, after V lost 5 bases and J lost 4 bases. The table lists this clone with a few counts. Its antigen is not identified. Findings of the study overall: Across HLA loci, a later analysis found differing TCR association rates, with DRB1 most and HLA-C fewest.

The specimen sequenced was PBMCs. V gene TRBV7-9 combines with J gene TRBJ2-2; 8 nucleotides line up with TRBD2. The receptor was derived from a man aged 35 to 55 in good health and CMV-seronegative. DNA of the CDR3: TGTGCCAGCAGCCCCAAGCGGGGGCCCACCGGGGAGCTGTTTTTT. This gives the protein CASSPKRGPTGELFF. The full variable domain, its missing parts supplied by reference TRBV7-9 and TRBJ2-2, is DTGVSQNPRHKITKRGQNVTFRCDPISEHNRLYWYRQTLGQGPEFLTYFQNEAQLEKSRLLSDRFSAERPKGSFSTLEIQRTEQGDSAMYLCASSPKRGPTGELFFGEGSRLTVL.